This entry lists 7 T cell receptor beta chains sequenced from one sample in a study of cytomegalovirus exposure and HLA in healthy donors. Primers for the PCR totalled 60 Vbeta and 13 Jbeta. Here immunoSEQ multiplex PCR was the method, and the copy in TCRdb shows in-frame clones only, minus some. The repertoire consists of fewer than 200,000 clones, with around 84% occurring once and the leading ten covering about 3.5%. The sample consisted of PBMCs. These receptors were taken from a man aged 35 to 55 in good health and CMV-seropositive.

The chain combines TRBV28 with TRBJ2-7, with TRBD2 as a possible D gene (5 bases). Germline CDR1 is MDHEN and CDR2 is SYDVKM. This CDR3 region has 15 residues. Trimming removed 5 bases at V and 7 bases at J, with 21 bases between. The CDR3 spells CASSPNGLELKEQYF. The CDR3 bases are TGTGCCAGCAGTCCCAACGGACTCGAACTTAAGGAGCAGTACTTC. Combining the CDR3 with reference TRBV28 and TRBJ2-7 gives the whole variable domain DVKVTQSSRYLVKRTGEKVFLECVQDMDHENMFWYRQDPGLGLRLIYFSYDVKMKEKGDIPEGYSVSREKKERFSLILESASTNQTSMYLCASSPNGLELKEQYFGPGTRLTVT.

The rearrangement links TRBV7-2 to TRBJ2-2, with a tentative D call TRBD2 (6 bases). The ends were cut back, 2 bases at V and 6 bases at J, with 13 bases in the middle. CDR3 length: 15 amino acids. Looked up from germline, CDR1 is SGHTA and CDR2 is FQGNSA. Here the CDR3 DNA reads TGTGCCAGCAGCTTATTGACGGGAGCGCCCGGGGAGCTGTTTTTT. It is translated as CASSLLTGAPGELFF.

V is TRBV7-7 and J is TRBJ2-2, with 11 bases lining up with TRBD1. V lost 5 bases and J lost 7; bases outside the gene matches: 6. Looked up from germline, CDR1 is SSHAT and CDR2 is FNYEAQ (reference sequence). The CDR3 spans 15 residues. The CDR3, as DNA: TGTGCCAGCAGCCCGGACAGGGGGCGAGTCGGGGAGCTGTTTTTT. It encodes CASSPDRGRVGELFF.

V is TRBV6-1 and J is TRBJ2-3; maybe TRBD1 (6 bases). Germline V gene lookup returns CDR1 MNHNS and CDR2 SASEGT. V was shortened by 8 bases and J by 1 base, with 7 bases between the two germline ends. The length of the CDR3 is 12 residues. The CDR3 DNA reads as TGTGCCAGCCGGACAGGCACAGATACGCAGTATTTT. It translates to CASRTGTDTQYF.

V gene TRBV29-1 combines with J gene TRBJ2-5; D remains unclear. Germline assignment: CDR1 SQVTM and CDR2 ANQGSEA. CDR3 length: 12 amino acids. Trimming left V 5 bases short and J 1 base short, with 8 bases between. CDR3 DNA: TGCAGCGTTCCTAGGTCCCAAGAGACCCAGTACTTC. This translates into CSVPRSQETQYF.

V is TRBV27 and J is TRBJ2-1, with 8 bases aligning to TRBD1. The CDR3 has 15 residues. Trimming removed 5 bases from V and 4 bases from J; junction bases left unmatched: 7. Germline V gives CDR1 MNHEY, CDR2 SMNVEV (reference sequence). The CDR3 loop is CASSLTQGAYNEQFF. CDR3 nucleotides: TGTGCCAGCAGTCTCACCCAGGGGGCGTACAATGAGCAGTTCTTC.

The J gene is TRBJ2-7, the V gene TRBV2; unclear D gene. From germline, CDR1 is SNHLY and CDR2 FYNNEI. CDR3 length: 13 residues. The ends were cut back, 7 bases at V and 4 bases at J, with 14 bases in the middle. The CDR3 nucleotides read TGTGCCAGCACCCCCGAACTGCATTACGAGCAGTACTTC. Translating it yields CASTPELHYEQYF.